One sample yielded the 20 T cell receptor beta chains listed below, sequenced in a study of blood T cell repertoires in COVID-19. Profiling relied on immunoSEQ multiplex PCR, and the TCRdb table lists in-frame clones only, not all of them. The table shows about half a million clones, with 80% to 90% occurring only once. The sample was peripheral blood. These receptor sequences come from a man aged 18 to 30 with COVID-19, enrolled during active disease.

The chain joins TRBV5-1 to TRBJ1-6, with 11 bases lining up with TRBD1. Germline V gives CDR1 SGHRS, CDR2 YFSETQ. V gave up 4 bases and J gave up 10 bases; unmatched junction bases: 7. The length of the CDR3 is 15 residues. Here the CDR3 DNA reads TGCGCCAGCAGCCTAGGACAGGGGGCAAGCTCACCCCTCCACTTT. Residues: CASSLGQGASSPLHF.

The chain has TRBV2 and TRBJ2-6; 10 bases align to TRBD1. CDR1 is SNHLY, CDR2 FYNNEI, per germline. The CDR3 is 17 amino acids. The junction had 6 bases not matched to a gene; V was cut back by 6 bases and J by 1 base. The CDR3 here is CASSPGTGVSGANVLTF. The CDR3 nucleotides read TGTGCCAGCAGCCCCGGGACAGGGGTTTCTGGGGCCAACGTCCTGACTTTC.

The rearrangement links TRBV15 to TRBJ1-1, with D unclear. Trimming shortened V by 2 bases and J by 10 bases, and 14 bases separated the two germline ends. The CDR3 runs to 13 residues. Germline lookup yields CDR1 LNHNV and CDR2 YYDKDF (reference sequence). The CDR3 loop reads CATSRSRVHGAFF. In DNA form, the CDR3 reads TGTGCCACCAGCAGATCGAGGGTACATGGAGCTTTCTTT.

This clone has only a few counts. The chain employs TRBV5-1 and TRBJ1-1; 9 bases agree with TRBD1. The germline CDR1 and CDR2 sequences are SGHRS and YFSETQ. J was trimmed by 4 bases and V by 0 bases; bases with no gene match: 4. The CDR3 runs 15 residues. The CDR3 sequence is CASSLDRQGGTEAFF. CDR3 DNA: TGCGCCAGCAGCTTGGACCGACAGGGGGGCACTGAAGCTTTCTTT.

This chain links TRBV11-2 with TRBJ2-3; a weak D match, TRBD2 (6 bases). This CDR3 region has 18 residues. Germline-derived CDR1 and CDR2 are SGHAT and FQNNGV. V shed 1 base and J shed 3 bases, with 20 bases lying between them. DNA of the CDR3: TGTGCCAGCAGCTTAGGGTCGCTAGCGTTTACGGTTACAGATACGCAGTATTTT. Translating gives CASSLGSLAFTVTDTQYF.

As for this clone: Compared with germline, one end of the junction differs, possibly owing to a read error. V usage is TRBV6-1 and J usage is TRBJ1-1; 9 nucleotides line up with TRBD1. CDR1 is MNHNS and CDR2 is SASEGT in the germline V gene. This CDR3 is 17 amino acids long. CDR3 in DNA: TGTGCCAGCAGTCAAGCCCTCGGCACAGGGGGCGGGACTGAAGCTTTCTTT. Protein product: CASSQALGTGGGTEAFF.

The genes are TRBV27 and TRBJ2-7; TRBD2 agrees at 7 bases. The junction had 9 bases not matched to a gene; V was cut back by 4 bases and J by 3 bases. The germline V gene has CDR1 MNHEY and CDR2 SMNVEV (reference sequence). The CDR3 is 15 amino acids. The CDR3 spells CASSSSGGPNYEQYF. CDR3 sequence (DNA): TGTGCCAGCAGTTCATCGGGAGGCCCGAACTACGAGCAGTACTTC.

The chain links TRBV7-2 to TRBJ1-5; D remains ambiguous. Germline CDR1 is SGHTA and CDR2 is FQGNSA. This CDR3 spans 13 amino acids. Trimming left V 5 bases short and J 5 bases short, with 10 bases between. The CDR3 spells CASSPDGDQPQHF. The CDR3 coding sequence is TGTGCCAGCAGCCCCGACGGGGATCAGCCCCAGCATTTT.

The chain combines TRBV12-3 or TRBV12-4 with TRBJ2-2; TRBD1 is a possible D gene (5 bases). The V and J ends lost 8 bases and 7 bases respectively, with 14 bases between them. This CDR3 is built from 13 residues. The CDR3: CASAKTALGELFF. CDR3 DNA: TGTGCCAGCGCCAAGACAGCTCTCGGGGAGCTGTTTTTT.

The chain is built from TRBV2 and TRBJ2-5, with D perhaps matching TRBD1 (6 bases). Germline CDR1 SNHLY, CDR2 FYNNEI. The CDR3 runs 13 residues. V was cut by 8 bases and J by 3 bases, with 13 bases left in between. CDR3 sequence: CASLRDTEETQYF. The CDR3 DNA reads TGTGCCAGCCTAAGGGACACTGAAGAGACCCAGTACTTC.

This clone showed up just once. V usage is TRBV5-1 and J usage is TRBJ2-2, with a tentative D call TRBD2 (5 bases). In germline, CDR1 is SGHRS, CDR2 YFSETQ. The CDR3 contains 14 residues. Between the trimmed V and J ends, which lost 1 base and 6 bases, there was a span of 10 bases. The CDR3 reads CASSLPRESGELFF. The CDR3, as DNA: TGCGCCAGCAGCTTGCCCCGGGAATCCGGGGAGCTGTTTTTT. Full variable domain (remainder filled in from reference TRBV5-1 and TRBJ2-2): KAGVTQTPRYLIKTRGQQVTLSCSPISGHRSVSWYQQTPGQGLQFLFEYFSETQRNKGNFPGRFSGRQFSNSRSEMNVSTLELGDSALYLCASSLPRESGELFFGEGSRLTVL.

The chain has TRBV5-1 and TRBJ1-1, with D unresolved. CDR1 SGHRS and CDR2 YFSETQ come from the germline V gene. The V end was cut by 0 bases, the J end by 4 bases, with 10 bases between. CDR3 length equals 14 residues. CDR3 amino acids: CASSLDTTSTEAFF. CDR3 bases: TGCGCCAGCAGCTTGGACACTACATCCACTGAAGCTTTCTTT.

The rearrangement links TRBV3-1 (or the pseudogene TRBV3-2) to TRBJ2-7; 9 positions agree with TRBD1. The junction had 1 base not matched to a gene; V was cut back by 6 bases and J by 4 bases. Germline CDR1 is LGHDT and CDR2 is YNNKEL (reference sequence). CDR3 length equals 12 residues. The CDR3 protein is CASRGTGYEQYF. The CDR3, as DNA: TGTGCCAGCAGAGGGACAGGGTACGAGCAGTACTTC.

This clone was seen only a few times. The V gene is TRBV5-4, the J gene TRBJ2-1; 10 nucleotides align to TRBD2. Germline CDR1 reads SGHNT; CDR2 reads YYREEE (reference sequence). After removal of 5 bases from V and 0 bases from J, the junction contained 5 bases not matched to a gene. The CDR3 extends over 16 amino acids. DNA for the CDR3: TGTGCCAGCAGAGACGGACTAGCGGTCTCCTACAATGAGCAGTTCTTC. As protein: CASRDGLAVSYNEQFF.

The chain links TRBV19 to TRBJ2-1; 11 bases match TRBD2. Trimming at V came to 3 bases and at J to 6 bases, leaving 4 bases not matched to a gene. CDR1 is LNHDA, CDR2 SQIVND, per germline (reference sequence). CDR3 length: 15 residues. The CDR3 region has the DNA TGTGCCAGTAGTATCAAAGGACTAGCGGGCAATGAGCAGTTCTTC. The encoded protein is CASSIKGLAGNEQFF.

The chain is built from TRBV15 and TRBJ2-7; 10 bases map to TRBD1. CDR1 and CDR2 (germline): LNHNV, YYDKDF (reference sequence). V lost 5 bases and J lost 1; bases outside the gene matches: 14. The CDR3 is 18 residues long. The CDR3 loop reads CATSYNQGTGVSSYEQYF. CDR3 bases: TGTGCCACCAGCTACAACCAAGGGACAGGGGTCTCGTCCTACGAGCAGTACTTC.

The chain recombines TRBV11-2 with TRBJ1-4; no firm D call. V lost 5 bases, J lost 2 bases, and 15 bases lay in between. This CDR3 has 16 residues. CDR1 is SGHAT, CDR2 FQNNGV, per germline. The CDR3, as DNA: TGTGCCAGCAGCAAAAAATCTGCAGGTACTAATGAAAAACTGTTTTTT. Amino acids: CASSKKSAGTNEKLFF.

The chain carries TRBV5-1 and TRBJ2-1, with D possibly matching TRBD2 (6 bases). The CDR3 spans 13 residues. Trimming pared 4 bases from V and 6 bases from J, leaving 11 bases between. Looked up from germline, CDR1 is SGHRS and CDR2 is YFSETQ. The CDR3 DNA sequence: TGCGCCAGCAGCGCGGGGACGGGCAATGAGCAGTTCTTC. It encodes CASSAGTGNEQFF. Looking up the rest from reference TRBV5-1 and TRBJ2-1 gives the full variable domain: KAGVTQTPRYLIKTRGQQVTLSCSPISGHRSVSWYQQTPGQGLQFLFEYFSETQRNKGNFPGRFSGRQFSNSRSEMNVSTLELGDSALYLCASSAGTGNEQFFGPGTRLTVL.

The chain links TRBV3-1 (or the pseudogene TRBV3-2) to TRBJ2-1; TRBD2 matches at 7 bases. This CDR3 has 15 amino acids. Germline V gene lookup returns CDR1 LGHDT and CDR2 YNNKEL (reference sequence). Losses at the gene ends were 4 bases for V and 2 bases for J; bases not matched to a gene: 5. The CDR3 spells CASSLAGDTYNEQFF. The CDR3, as DNA: TGTGCCAGCAGCCTGGCGGGAGACACCTACAATGAGCAGTTCTTC.

This clone was seen just once. The chain employs TRBV9 and TRBJ1-2; 7 nucleotides match TRBD1. This CDR3 comprises 14 residues. Germline-derived CDR1 and CDR2 are SGDLS and YYNGEE. V gave up 0 bases and J gave up 7 bases; unmatched junction bases: 6. The chain's CDR3 is CASSVDRGASGYTF. The CDR3 DNA reads TGTGCCAGCAGCGTAGACAGGGGTGCCAGTGGCTACACCTTC.